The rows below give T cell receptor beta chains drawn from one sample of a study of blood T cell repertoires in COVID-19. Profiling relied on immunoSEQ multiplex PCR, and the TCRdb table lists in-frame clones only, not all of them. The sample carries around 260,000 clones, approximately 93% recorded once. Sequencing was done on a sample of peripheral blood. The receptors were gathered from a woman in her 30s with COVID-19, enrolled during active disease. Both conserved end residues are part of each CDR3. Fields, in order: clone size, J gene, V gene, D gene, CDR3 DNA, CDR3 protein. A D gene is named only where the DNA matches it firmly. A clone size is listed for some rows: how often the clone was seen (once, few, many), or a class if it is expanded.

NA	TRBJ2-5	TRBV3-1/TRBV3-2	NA	TGTGCCAGCAGCCAAGATTCCAGCGGCCAAGAGACCCAGTACTTC	CASSQDSSGQETQYF
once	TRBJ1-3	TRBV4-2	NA	TGTGCCAGCAGCCAAACAAGTCTCCCCTCTGGAAACACCATATATTTT	CASSQTSLPSGNTIYF
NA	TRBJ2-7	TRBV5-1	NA	TGCGCCAGCAGCTTCGAGGTGTCTAGACTCCCAGACGAGCAGTACTTC	CASSFEVSRLPDEQYF
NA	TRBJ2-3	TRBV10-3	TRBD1	TGTGCCATCCCCCGATTGAGACAGGGTCGGTCTCCCAGCACAGATACGCAGTATTTT	CAIPRLRQGRSPSTDTQYF
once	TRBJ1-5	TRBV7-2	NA	TGTGCCAGCAGCTTACATCCGAGGGGGACCGGCAATCAGCCCCAGCATTTT	CASSLHPRGTGNQPQHF
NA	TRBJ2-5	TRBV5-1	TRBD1	TGCGCCAGCAGCCAACAGGGGGAGACCCAGTACTTC	CASSQQGETQYF
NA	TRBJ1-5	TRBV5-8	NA	TGTGCCAGCAGCTTCCGGACAAATCAGCCCCAGCATTTT	CASSFRTNQPQHF
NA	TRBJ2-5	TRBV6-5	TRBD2	TGTGCCAGCAGTCTAGCGGGGCTCCAAGAGACCCAGTACTTC	CASSLAGLQETQYF
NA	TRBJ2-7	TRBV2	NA	TGTGCCAGCAGTGTCACCTACGAGCAGTACTTC	CASSVTYEQYF
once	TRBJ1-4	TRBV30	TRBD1	TGTGCCGGACAGGAGCTTAATGAAAAACTGTTTTTT	CAGQELNEKLFF
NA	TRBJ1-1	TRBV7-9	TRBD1	TGTGCCAGCAGCTCAGGGGGCCTTGTATACACTGAAGCTTTCTTT	CASSSGGLVYTEAFF
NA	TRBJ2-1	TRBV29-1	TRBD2	TGCAGCGTTGAAGATTTTTTAGGGTTTTCGCGGGAGGGTAATGAGCAGTTCTTC	CSVEDFLGFSREGNEQFF
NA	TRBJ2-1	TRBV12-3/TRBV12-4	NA	TGTGCCAGCAGTGCAACTAGCAATGAGCAGTTCTTC	CASSATSNEQFF
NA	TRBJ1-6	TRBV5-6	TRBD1	TGTGCCAGCACGGACAGGGGTTATAATTCACCCCTCCACTTT	CASTDRGYNSPLHF
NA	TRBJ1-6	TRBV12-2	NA	TGTGCAAGTCGCTTAGTAGGAGGACAGAGTAATTCACCCCTCCACTTT	CASRLVGGQSNSPLHF
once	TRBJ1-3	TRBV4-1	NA	TGCGCCAGCAGCCAGGATCTCGGGGATGGAAACACCATATATTTT	CASSQDLGDGNTIYF
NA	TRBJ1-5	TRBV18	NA	TGTGCCAGCTCACCAGAGACAAGGGGGCAGCCCCAGCATTTT	CASSPETRGQPQHF
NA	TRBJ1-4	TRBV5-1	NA	TGCGCCAGCAGCCCCCTAGGGAGCTTTAATGAAAAACTGTTTTTT	CASSPLGSFNEKLFF
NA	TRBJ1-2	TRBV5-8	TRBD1	TGTGCCAGCAGGGTGACAGGGGAATTCGGCTATGGCTACACCTTC	CASRVTGEFGYGYTF
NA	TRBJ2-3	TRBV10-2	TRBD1	TGCGCCAGCAGGGGGACAGGGGGCTTCGTGGATACGCAGTATTTT	CASRGTGGFVDTQYF
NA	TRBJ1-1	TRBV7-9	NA	TGTGCCAGCAGCTTAGCGCTGTGGCAGGGGAACACTGAAGCTTTCTTT	CASSLALWQGNTEAFF
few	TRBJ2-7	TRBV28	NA	TGTGCCAGCAGTTTAGGGCAGACCTACGAGCAGTACTTC	CASSLGQTYEQYF
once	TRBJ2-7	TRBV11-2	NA	TGTGCCAGCAGCCAAGAGTTGTCCTACGAGCAGTACTTC	CASSQELSYEQYF
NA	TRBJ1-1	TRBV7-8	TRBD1	TGTGCCAGCAGCTTAGTACAGGGGCGCCGTGCGTTCTTT	CASSLVQGRRAFF
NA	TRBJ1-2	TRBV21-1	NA	TGTGCCAGCAGCAAACGGGTGGCCTATGGCTACACCTTC	CASSKRVAYGYTF
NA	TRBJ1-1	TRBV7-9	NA	TGTGCCAGCAGCTTGAGAGGGGGTGGCACTGAAGCTTTCTTT	CASSLRGGGTEAFF
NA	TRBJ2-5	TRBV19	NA	TGTGCCAGTAGTATGAATCCGGGGTCCCAAGAGACCCAGTACTTC	CASSMNPGSQETQYF
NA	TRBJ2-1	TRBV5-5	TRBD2	TGTGCCAGCAGCTTCCCGGGAGGGGCTGAGCAGTTCTTC	CASSFPGGAEQFF
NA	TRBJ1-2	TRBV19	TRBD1	TGTGCCAGTAGAGAACAGGGGAACGGCAACTATGGCTACACCTTC	CASREQGNGNYGYTF
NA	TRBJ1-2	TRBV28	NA	TGTGCCAGCAGGGGGCAGGGAACTAACTATGGCTACACCTTC	CASRGQGTNYGYTF
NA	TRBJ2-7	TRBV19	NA	TGTGCCAGTTCGGGGTCCTACGAGCAGTACTTC	CASSGSYEQYF
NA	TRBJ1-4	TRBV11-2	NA	TGTGCCAGCAGCCCCGAGGCCGGGATTGGGTTTTGGGAAAAACTGTTTTTT	CASSPEAGIGFWEKLFF
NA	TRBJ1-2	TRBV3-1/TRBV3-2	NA	TGTGCCAGCAGCCAAGATTCCCGCGTCGATGGCTACACCTTC	CASSQDSRVDGYTF
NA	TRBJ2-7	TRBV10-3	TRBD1	TGTGCCATCAGGGACAGGGATGTGGATTTCCACGAGCAGTACTTC	CAIRDRDVDFHEQYF
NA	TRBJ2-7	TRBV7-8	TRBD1	TGTGCCAGCAGCGGGGGGACAGGGGGTGCCTACGAGCAGTACTTC	CASSGGTGGAYEQYF
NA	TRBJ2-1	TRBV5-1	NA	TGTGCCAGCAGCGTCCCAGGGGCGGTGGAGCAGTTCTTC	CASSVPGAVEQFF
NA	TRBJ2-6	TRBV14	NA	TGTGCCAGCAGCCAAGAGAGCCACTGGGCCTCTGGGGCCAACGTCCTGACTTTC	CASSQESHWASGANVLTF
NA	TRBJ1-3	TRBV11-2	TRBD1	TGTGCCAGCAGCTTAGTCCTGGTGACAGGGGGTGGAAACACCATATATTTT	CASSLVLVTGGGNTIYF
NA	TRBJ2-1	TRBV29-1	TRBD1	TGCAGCGTTGACCTCACGGACAGGAGCTACAATGAGCAGTTCTTC	CSVDLTDRSYNEQFF
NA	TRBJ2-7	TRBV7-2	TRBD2	TGTGCCAGCAGCATTGGACTAGCGGGATCGTACGAGCAGTACTTC	CASSIGLAGSYEQYF
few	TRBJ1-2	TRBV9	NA	TGTGCCAGCAGCCCGACTTCTAACTATGGCTACACCTTC	CASSPTSNYGYTF
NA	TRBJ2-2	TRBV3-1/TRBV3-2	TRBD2	TGTGCCAGCAGCCCTAGCGGGAGGAGTACCGGGGAGCTGTTTTTT	CASSPSGRSTGELFF
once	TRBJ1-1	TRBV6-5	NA	TGTGCCAGCAGTTACTCGAAGATAAACAGGCCTGAAGCTTTCTTT	CASSYSKINRPEAFF
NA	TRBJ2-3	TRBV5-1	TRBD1	TGCGCCAGCAGCCAAGGACAGGGAAGCACAGATACGCAGTATTTT	CASSQGQGSTDTQYF
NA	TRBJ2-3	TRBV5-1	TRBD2	TGCGCCAGCAGCTTTAGTCTAGCGGGAGATACAGATACGCAGTATTTT	CASSFSLAGDTDTQYF
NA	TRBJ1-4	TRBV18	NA	TGTGCCAGCTCACCACCTTCCAGGCCTGCTGGTGAAAAACTGTTTTTT	CASSPPSRPAGEKLFF
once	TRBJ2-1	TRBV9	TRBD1	TGTGCCAGCAGCGTAGGGACAGGGTACAATGAGCAGTTCTTC	CASSVGTGYNEQFF
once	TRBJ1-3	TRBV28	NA	TGTGCCACCATTACAGGGTCTGGAAACACCATATATTTT	CATITGSGNTIYF
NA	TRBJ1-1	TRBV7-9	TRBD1	TGTGCCAGCAGCTGGTACCGGGACAGGTTCATGAACACTGAAGCTTTCTTT	CASSWYRDRFMNTEAFF
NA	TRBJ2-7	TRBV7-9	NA	TGTGCCAGCAGCTTAGGAGGGCTTTACGAGCAGTACTTC	CASSLGGLYEQYF
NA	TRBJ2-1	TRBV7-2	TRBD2	TGTGCCAGCGGGAGGACTAGCGGGAGCTATGAGCAGTTCTTC	CASGRTSGSYEQFF
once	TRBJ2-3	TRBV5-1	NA	TGCGCCAGCAGCACAGACCAATCTAGCACAGATACGCAGTATTTT	CASSTDQSSTDTQYF
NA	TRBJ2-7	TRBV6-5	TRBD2	TGTGCCAGCATCCCGATAGCGGGAGGGCCCTACGAGCAGTACTTC	CASIPIAGGPYEQYF
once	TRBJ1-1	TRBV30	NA	TGTGCCCGCAGCGTGGCGGCGAACACTGAAGCTTTCTTT	CARSVAANTEAFF
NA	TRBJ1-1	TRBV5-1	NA	TGCGCCAGCAGCTTGGCCTCGTCCGGCGGTGAAGCTTTCTTT	CASSLASSGGEAFF